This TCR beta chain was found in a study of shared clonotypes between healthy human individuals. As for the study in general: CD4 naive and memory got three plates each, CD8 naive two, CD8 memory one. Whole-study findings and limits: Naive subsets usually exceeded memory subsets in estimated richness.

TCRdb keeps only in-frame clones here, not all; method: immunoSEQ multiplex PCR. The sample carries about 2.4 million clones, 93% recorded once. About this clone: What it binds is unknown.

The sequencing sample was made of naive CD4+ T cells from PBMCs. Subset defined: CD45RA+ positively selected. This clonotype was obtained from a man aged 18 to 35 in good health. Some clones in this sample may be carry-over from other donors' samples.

The CDR3 sequence is CASSSRQNTEAFF. Here the CDR3 DNA reads TGTGCCAGCAGCTCCCGACAGAACACTGAAGCTTTCTTT. The chain couples TRBV11-2 to TRBJ1-1; unclear D gene. Germline assignment: CDR1 SGHAT and CDR2 FQNNGV. Deletions cut 4 bases from V and 1 base from J, with 7 bases between. CDR3 length: 13 residues.